This T cell receptor (beta chain) originates from a study of blood T cell repertoires in COVID-19. The overall study: COVID-19 samples from acute and convalescent phases originated in the United States, Italy and Spain. From T cells, B-cell-depleted T cells, or PBMCs came the material, which was cDNA or gDNA.

Seattle enrolled patients during active infection and tracked them longitudinally. Method: immunoSEQ multiplex PCR; TCRdb's copy keeps in-frame clones and lacks some. The table records 200,000 to 250,000 clones, more than 80% of them present only once. This sequence originates from a woman older than 75 with COVID-19, enrolled during active disease. Sequenced material: peripheral blood.

In nucleotides, the CDR3 is TGCAGCGTTGAGAGCGGAGTCCCCAAAAACATTCAGTACTTC. Protein: CSVESGVPKNIQYF. V and J are TRBV29-1 and TRBJ2-4, with D perhaps TRBD2 (5 bases). The CDR3 consists of 14 residues. V was trimmed by 3 bases and J by 2 bases, leaving 11 bases between them. CDR1 is SQVTM and CDR2 is ANQGSEA in the germline V gene.